Sequencing of this TCR beta chain was carried out in a study of blood T cells in healthy people across ages. The second PCR ran about 6 to 12 cycles with a sample-barcoded 5' primer and J-beta primers. Each CDR3 protein gets one entry after TCRdb re-called the 5' RACE reads with MiXCR. The sample lists about 1,800,000 distinct CDR3 sequences; 28% were seen once. Staff drew roughly 10 milliliters of peripheral blood from each donor. This receptor was obtained from a woman aged 25 to 39 in good health. The sequenced sample was blood.

The CDR3 region has the DNA TGTGCCAGCCGGTCAGGGGGGGTAAGCAATCAGCCCCAGCATTTT. It encodes CASRSGGVSNQPQHF. J is TRBJ1-5 and V is TRBV28, with TRBD1 matching 7 bases. Germline CDR1 is MDHEN and CDR2 is SYDVKM. After removal of 8 bases from V and 1 base from J, the junction contained 8 bases not matched to a gene. The CDR3 contains 15 residues. Based on the CDR3 plus reference TRBV28 and TRBJ1-5, the full variable domain is DVKVTQSSRYLVKRTGEKVFLECVQDMDHENMFWYRQDPGLGLRLIYFSYDVKMKEKGDIPEGYSVSREKKERFSLILESASTNQTSMYLCASRSGGVSNQPQHFGDGTRLSIL.